This T cell receptor beta chain was obtained from a study of T-cell memory formation after mild COVID-19. Whole-study results and caveats: Clones that contracted clustered mainly in CM and EM if CD4+ and in EMRA if CD8+.

There are a few counts of this clonotype. As yet, its antigen is unknown. TCRdb re-derived calls from the 5' RACE reads in MiXCR, one entry per CDR3 protein. The repertoire holds around 400,000 distinct CDR3 sequences, with 24% as singletons. The CDR3 runs to 13 residues. Germline values: CDR1 MNHNS, CDR2 SASEGT. Trimming cost V 6 bases and J 5 bases; bases outside gene matches: 5. The receptor's source is an adult woman who had mild COVID-19 (a few samples of this study predate the infection). Cell type and time point are not known. Material for sequencing was PBMCs or a T cell subset sorted from them (not recorded which). The chain links TRBV6-1 to TRBJ1-2; TRBD1 matches 8 bases. The CDR3 nucleotides are TGTGCCAGCAGAGCTGACAGGGGATATGGCTACACCTTC. Its protein product is CASRADRGYGYTF.